The 4 T cell receptor beta chains presented below share a single source sample, sequenced in a study of blood T cell repertoires in COVID-19. Using immunoSEQ multiplex PCR, the repertoire was profiled, and TCRdb retains in-frame clones only, with some absent. The table shows some 250,000 clones, with 85% to 90% occurring only once. Input material: peripheral blood. These receptors all come from a woman in her thirties with COVID-19, enrolled during active disease.

The gene calls are TRBV6-5 and TRBJ1-1; D perhaps matches TRBD1 (6 bases). The CDR3 runs 13 residues. Trimming took 0 bases from V and 7 from J, leaving 9 bases between them. CDR1 is MNHEY and CDR2 is SVGAGI in the germline V gene. The CDR3: CASSYSGTREAFF. CDR3 coding DNA: TGTGCCAGCAGTTACTCCGGGACACGTGAAGCTTTCTTT.

This chain links TRBV6-5 with TRBJ1-2; D might be TRBD1 (6 bases). This CDR3 is built from 15 residues. V gave up 4 bases and J gave up 2 bases, with 14 bases separating them. Germline CDR1 MNHEY, CDR2 SVGAGI. For the CDR3, the DNA is TGTGCCAGCAGTTCCGAAACTACAGGGAACTATGGCTACACCTTC. Translating it yields CASSSETTGNYGYTF.

The V call is TRBV7-2, the J call TRBJ2-1; maybe TRBD1 (5 bases). This CDR3 contains 15 residues. Germline assignment: CDR1 SGHTA and CDR2 FQGNSA. Trimming removed 1 base from V and 4 bases from J, with 11 bases in between. The CDR3 sequence is CASSLVGQLYNEQFF. In DNA, the CDR3 is TGTGCCAGCAGCTTAGTCGGACAACTATACAATGAGCAGTTCTTC.

The chain links TRBV10-2 to TRBJ1-5; 10 bases line up with TRBD1. The CDR3 is 15 residues long. Germline V CDR1 and CDR2: WSHSY, SAAADI. The ends lost 4 bases at V and 9 bases at J; junction bases unmatched: 9. The CDR3 DNA is TGCGCCAGCAGTGGGGGGACAGGGGATATCAGGCCCCAGCATTTT. Translated, it gives CASSGGTGDIRPQHF.